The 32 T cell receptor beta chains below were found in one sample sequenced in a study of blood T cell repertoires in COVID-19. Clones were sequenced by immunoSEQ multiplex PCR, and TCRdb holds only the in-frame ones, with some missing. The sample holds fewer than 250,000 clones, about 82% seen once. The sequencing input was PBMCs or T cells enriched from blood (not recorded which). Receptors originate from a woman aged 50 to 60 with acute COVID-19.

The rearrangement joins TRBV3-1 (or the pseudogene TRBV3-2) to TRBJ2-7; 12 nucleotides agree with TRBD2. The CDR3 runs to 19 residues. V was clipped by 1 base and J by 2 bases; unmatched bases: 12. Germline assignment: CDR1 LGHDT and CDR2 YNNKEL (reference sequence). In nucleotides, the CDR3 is TGTGCCAGCAGCCAAGTGGGGGGACCCCTAGCGGGGGGGCCCTACGAGCAGTACTTC. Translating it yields CASSQVGGPLAGGPYEQYF.

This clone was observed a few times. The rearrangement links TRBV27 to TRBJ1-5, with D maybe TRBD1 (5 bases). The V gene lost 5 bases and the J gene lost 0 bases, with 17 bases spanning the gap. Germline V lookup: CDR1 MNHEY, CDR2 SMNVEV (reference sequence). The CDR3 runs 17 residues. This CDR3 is CASSLIPPTVSNQPQHF. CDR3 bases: TGTGCCAGCAGTCTGATACCACCGACAGTTAGCAATCAGCCCCAGCATTTT.

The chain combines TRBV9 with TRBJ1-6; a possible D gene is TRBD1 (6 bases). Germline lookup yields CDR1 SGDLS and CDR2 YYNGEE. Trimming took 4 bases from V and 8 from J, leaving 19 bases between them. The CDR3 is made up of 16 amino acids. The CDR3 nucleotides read TGTGCCAGCAGCTTCGACTCAGGGGCCCGGGATTCACCCCTCCACTTT. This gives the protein CASSFDSGARDSPLHF.

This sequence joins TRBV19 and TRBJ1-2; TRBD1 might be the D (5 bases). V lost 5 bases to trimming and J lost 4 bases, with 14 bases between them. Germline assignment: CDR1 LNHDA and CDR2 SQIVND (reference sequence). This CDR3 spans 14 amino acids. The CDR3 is CASSDATDIYGYTF. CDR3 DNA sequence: TGTGCCAGTAGTGACGCGACGGACATCTATGGCTACACCTTC.

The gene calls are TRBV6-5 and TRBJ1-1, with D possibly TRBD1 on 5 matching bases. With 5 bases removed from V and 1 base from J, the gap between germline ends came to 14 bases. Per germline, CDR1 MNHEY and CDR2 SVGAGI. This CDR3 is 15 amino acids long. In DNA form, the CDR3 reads TGTGCCAGCAGTCTGTGGGGGGATAAGAACACTGAAGCTTTCTTT. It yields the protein CASSLWGDKNTEAFF.

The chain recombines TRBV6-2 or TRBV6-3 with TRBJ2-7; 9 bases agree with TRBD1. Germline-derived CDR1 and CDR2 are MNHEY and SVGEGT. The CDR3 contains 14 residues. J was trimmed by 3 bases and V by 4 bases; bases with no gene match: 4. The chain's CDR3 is CASSFAGQGYEQYF. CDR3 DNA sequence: TGTGCCAGCAGTTTCGCGGGACAGGGCTACGAGCAGTACTTC.

CDR3 sequence (DNA): TGTGCCAGCAGCTTAATGCAGGGGGCGGGTGGCTACACCTTC. Translating it yields CASSLMQGAGGYTF. The chain recombines TRBV3-1 (or the pseudogene TRBV3-2) with TRBJ1-2, with 8 bases aligning to TRBD1. The CDR3 runs to 14 residues. Germline CDR1 LGHDT, CDR2 YNNKEL (reference sequence). V lost 5 bases and J lost 7; bases outside the gene matches: 9.

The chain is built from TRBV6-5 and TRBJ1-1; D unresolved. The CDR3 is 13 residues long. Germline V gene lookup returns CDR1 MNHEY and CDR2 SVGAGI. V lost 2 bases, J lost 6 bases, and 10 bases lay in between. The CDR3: CASSYIFGSEAFF. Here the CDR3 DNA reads TGTGCCAGCAGTTACATCTTCGGTTCTGAAGCTTTCTTT.

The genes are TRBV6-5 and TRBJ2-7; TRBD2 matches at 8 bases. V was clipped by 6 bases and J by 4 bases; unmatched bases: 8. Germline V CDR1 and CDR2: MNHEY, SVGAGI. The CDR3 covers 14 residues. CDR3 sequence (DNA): TGTGCCAGCAGGGACGGGGGGGGCAAATACGAGCAGTACTTC. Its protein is CASRDGGGKYEQYF.

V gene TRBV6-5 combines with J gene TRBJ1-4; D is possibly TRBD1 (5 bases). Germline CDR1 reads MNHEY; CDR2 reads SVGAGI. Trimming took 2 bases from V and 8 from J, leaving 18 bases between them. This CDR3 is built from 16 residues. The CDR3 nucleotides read TGTGCCAGCAGTTACCTAGCGGGGGGAGGCGGAGAAAAACTGTTTTTT. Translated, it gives CASSYLAGGGGEKLFF.

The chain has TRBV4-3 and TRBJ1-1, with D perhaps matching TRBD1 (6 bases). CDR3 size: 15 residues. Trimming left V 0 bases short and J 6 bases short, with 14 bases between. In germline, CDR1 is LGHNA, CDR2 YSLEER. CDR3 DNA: TGCGCCAGCAGCCAAGATCCGGGGGGCGAACCTGAAGCTTTCTTT. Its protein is CASSQDPGGEPEAFF.

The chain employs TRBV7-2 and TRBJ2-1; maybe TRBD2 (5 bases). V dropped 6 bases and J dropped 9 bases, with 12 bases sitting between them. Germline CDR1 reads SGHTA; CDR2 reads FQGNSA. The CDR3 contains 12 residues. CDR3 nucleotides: TGTGCCAGCAGTTACGGGGTTGCTGAGCAGTTCTTC. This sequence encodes CASSYGVAEQFF.

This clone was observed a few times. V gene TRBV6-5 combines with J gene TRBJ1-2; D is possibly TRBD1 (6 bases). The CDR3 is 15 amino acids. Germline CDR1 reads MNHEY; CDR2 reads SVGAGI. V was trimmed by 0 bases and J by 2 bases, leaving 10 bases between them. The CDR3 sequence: CASSYSFDRNYGYTF. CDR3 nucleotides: TGTGCCAGCAGTTACTCGTTTGACAGGAACTATGGCTACACCTTC.

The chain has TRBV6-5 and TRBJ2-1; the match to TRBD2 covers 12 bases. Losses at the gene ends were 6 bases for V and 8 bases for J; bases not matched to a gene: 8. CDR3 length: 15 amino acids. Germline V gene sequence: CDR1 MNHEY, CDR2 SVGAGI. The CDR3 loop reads CASSPASGGAYEQFF. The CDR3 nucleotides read TGTGCCAGCAGCCCCGCTAGCGGGGGGGCATATGAGCAGTTCTTC.

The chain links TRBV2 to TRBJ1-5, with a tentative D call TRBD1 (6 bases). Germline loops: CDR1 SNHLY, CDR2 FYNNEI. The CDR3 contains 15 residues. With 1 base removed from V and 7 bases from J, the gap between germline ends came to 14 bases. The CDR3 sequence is CASSEGAQGRQPQHF. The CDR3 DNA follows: TGTGCCAGCAGTGAAGGGGCACAGGGCAGACAGCCCCAGCATTTT.

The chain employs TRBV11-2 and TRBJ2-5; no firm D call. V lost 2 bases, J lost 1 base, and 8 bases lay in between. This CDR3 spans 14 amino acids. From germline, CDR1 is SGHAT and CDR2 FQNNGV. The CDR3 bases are TGTGCCAGCAGCTTAAGGCAGGCCCAAGAGACCCAGTACTTC. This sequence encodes CASSLRQAQETQYF.

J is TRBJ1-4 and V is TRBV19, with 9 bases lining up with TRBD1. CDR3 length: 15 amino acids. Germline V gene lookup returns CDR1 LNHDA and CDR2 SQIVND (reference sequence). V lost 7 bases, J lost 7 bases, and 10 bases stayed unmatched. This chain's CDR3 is CASMGQGVPAEKLFF. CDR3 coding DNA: TGTGCCAGTATGGGACAGGGTGTCCCTGCTGAAAAACTGTTTTTT. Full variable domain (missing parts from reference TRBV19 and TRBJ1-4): DGGITQSPKYLFRKEGQNVTLSCEQNLNHDAMYWYRQDPGQGLRLIYYSQIVNDFQKGDIAEGYSVSREKKESFPLTVTSAQKNPTAFYLCASMGQGVPAEKLFFGSGTQLSVL.

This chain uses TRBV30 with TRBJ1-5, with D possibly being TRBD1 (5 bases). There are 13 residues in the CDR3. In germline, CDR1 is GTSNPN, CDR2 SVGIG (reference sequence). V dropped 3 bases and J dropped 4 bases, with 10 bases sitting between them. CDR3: CAWRMEGNQPQHF. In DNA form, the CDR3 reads TGTGCCTGGAGGATGGAGGGGAATCAGCCCCAGCATTTT.

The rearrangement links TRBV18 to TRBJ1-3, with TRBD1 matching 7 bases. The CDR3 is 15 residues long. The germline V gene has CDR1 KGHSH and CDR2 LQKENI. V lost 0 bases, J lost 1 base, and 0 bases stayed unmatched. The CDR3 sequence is CASSPPQGSGNTIYF. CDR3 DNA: TGTGCCAGCTCACCACCACAGGGGTCTGGAAACACCATATATTTT.

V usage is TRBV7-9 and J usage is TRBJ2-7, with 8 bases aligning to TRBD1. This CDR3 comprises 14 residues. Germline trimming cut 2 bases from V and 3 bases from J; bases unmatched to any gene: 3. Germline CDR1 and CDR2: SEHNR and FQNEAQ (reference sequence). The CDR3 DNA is TGTGCCAGCAGCTTATCAGGGGGCAGCTACGAGCAGTACTTC. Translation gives CASSLSGGSYEQYF. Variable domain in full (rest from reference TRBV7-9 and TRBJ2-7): DTGVSQNPRHKITKRGQNVTFRCDPISEHNRLYWYRQTLGQGPEFLTYFQNEAQLEKSRLLSDRFSAERPKGSFSTLEIQRTEQGDSAMYLCASSLSGGSYEQYFGPGTRLTVT.

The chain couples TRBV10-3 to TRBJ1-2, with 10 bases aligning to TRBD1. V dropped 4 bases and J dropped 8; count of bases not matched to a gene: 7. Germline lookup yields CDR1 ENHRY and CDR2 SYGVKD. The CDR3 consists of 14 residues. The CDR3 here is CAISVGTGEKGYTF. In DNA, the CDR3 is TGTGCCATCAGTGTAGGGACAGGGGAGAAAGGCTACACCTTC.

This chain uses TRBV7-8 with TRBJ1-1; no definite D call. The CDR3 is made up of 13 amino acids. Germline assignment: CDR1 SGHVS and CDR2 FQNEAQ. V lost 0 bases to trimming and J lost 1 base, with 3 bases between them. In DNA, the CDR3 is TGTGCCAGCAGCTTAGCACAGAACACTGAAGCTTTCTTT. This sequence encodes CASSLAQNTEAFF.

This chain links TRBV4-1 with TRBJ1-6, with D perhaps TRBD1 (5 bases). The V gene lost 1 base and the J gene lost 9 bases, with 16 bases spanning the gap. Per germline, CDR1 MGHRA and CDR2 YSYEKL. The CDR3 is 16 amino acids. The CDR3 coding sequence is TGCGCCAGCAGCCAAGGGGAGGGGATCATAGGTTCACCCCTCCACTTT. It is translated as CASSQGEGIIGSPLHF.

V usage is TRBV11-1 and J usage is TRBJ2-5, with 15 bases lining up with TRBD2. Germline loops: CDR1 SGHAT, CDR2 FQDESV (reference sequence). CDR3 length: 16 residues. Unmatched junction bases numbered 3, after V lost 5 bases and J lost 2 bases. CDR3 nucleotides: TGTGCCAGCAGCCTGGGACTAGCGGGGGGACAAGAGACCCAGTACTTC. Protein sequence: CASSLGLAGGQETQYF.

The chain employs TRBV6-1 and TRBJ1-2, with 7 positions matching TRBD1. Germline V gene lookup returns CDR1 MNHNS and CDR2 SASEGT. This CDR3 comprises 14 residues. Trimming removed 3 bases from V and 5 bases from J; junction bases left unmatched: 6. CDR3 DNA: TGTGCCAGCAGTGAGACAGGGAAGGGGTATGGCTACACCTTC. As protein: CASSETGKGYGYTF.

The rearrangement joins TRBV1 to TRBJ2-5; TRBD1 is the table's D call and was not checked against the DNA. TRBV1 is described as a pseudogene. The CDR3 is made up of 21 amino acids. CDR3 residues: CTSSQGRAAAPGQGAKETQYF. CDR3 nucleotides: TGCACCAGCAGCCAAGGACGAGCAGCGGCTCCGGGACAGGGGGCAAAAGAGACCCAGTACTTC.

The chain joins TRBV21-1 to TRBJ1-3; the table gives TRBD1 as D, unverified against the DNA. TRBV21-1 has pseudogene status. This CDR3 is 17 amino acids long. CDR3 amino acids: CASLLSKGRISGNTIYF. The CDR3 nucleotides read TGTGCCAGTTTACTCTCAAAGGGGCGGATCTCTGGAAACACCATATATTTT.

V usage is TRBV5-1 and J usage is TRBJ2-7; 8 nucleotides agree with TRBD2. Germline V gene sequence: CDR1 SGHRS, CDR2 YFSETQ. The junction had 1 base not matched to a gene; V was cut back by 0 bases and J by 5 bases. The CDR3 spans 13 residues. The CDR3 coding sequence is TGCGCCAGCAGCTTGGCGGGAGGGGACGAGCAGTACTTC. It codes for CASSLAGGDEQYF.

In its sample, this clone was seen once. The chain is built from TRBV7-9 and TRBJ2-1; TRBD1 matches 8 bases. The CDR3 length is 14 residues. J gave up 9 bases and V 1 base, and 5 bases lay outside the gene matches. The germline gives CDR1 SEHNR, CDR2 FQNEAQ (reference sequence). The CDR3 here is CASSLGRTGIEQFF. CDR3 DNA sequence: TGTGCCAGCAGCTTAGGGAGGACAGGGATTGAGCAGTTCTTC.

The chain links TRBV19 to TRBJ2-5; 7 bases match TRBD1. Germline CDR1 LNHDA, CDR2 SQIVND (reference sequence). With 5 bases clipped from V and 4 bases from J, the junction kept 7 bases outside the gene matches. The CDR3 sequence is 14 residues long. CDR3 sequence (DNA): TGTGCCAGTAGTTCCCGACAGGGTTCAGAGACCCAGTACTTC. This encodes CASSSRQGSETQYF.

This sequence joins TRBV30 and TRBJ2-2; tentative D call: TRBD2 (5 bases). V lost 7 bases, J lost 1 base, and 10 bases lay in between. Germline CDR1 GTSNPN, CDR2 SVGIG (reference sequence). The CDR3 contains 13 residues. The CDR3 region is CASAGKNTGELFF. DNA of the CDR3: TGTGCCTCCGCCGGGAAGAACACCGGGGAGCTGTTTTTT. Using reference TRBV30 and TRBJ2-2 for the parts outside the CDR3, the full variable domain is SQTIHQWPATLVQPVGSPLSLECTVEGTSNPNLYWYRQAAGRGLQLLFYSVGIGQISSEVPQNLSASRPQDRQFILSSKKLLLSDSGFYLCASAGKNTGELFFGEGSRLTVL.

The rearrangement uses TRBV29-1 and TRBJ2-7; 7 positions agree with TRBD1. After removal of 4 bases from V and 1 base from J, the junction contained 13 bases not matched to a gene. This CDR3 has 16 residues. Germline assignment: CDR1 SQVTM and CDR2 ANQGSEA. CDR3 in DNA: TGCAGCGTTGGGCTAAGGGGGCTTAAGGGTTCCTACGAGCAGTACTTC. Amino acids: CSVGLRGLKGSYEQYF.